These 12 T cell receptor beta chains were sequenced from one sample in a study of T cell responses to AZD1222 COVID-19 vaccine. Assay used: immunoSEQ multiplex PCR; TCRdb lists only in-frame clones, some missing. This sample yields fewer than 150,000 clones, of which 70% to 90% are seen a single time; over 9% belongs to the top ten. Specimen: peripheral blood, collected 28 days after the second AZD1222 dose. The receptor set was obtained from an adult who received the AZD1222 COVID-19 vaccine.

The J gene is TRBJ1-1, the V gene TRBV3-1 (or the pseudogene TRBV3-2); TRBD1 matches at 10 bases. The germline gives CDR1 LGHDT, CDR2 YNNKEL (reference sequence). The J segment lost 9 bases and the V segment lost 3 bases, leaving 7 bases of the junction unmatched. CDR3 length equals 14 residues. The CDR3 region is CASSHGTGEGQAFF. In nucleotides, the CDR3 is TGTGCCAGCAGCCACGGGACAGGGGAGGGACAAGCTTTCTTT.

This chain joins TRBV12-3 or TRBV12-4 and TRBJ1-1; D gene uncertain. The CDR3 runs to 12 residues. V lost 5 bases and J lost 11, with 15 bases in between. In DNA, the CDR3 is TGTGCCAGCAGTCTGCTTGGACCATGGGCTTTCTTT. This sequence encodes CASSLLGPWAFF.

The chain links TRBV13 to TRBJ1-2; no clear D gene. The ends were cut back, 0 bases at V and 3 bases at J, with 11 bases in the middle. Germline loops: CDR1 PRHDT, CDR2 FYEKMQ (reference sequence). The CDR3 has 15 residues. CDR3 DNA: TGTGCCAGCAGCTTAGGCCTCCGGGTTTACTATGGCTACACCTTC. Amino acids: CASSLGLRVYYGYTF. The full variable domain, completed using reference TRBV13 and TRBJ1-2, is AAGVIQSPRHLIKEKRETATLKCYPIPRHDTVYWYQQGPGQDPQFLISFYEKMQSDKGSIPDRFSAQQFSDYHSELNMSSLELGDSALYFCASSLGLRVYYGYTFGSGTRLTVV.

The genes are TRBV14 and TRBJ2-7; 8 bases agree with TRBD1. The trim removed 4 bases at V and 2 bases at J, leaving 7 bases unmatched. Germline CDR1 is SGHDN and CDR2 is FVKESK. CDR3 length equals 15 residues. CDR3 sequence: CASSRPGTGPYEQYF. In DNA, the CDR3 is TGTGCCAGCAGCCGCCCCGGGACAGGCCCCTACGAGCAGTACTTC.

The CDR3 loop reads CASSLGLAGGRETQYF. The CDR3 DNA reads as TGTGCCAGCAGCTTGGGGCTAGCGGGAGGCAGAGAGACCCAGTACTTC. V is TRBV5-5 and J is TRBJ2-5, with 11 bases that match TRBD2. This CDR3 has 16 residues. V gave up 0 bases and J gave up 4 bases; unmatched junction bases: 5. Per germline, CDR1 SGHKS and CDR2 YYEKEE (reference sequence).

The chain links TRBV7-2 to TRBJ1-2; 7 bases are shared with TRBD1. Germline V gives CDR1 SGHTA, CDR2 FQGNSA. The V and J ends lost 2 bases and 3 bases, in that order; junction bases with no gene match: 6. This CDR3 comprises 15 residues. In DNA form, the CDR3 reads TGTGCCAGCAGCTTATTCACAGGGGCTGACTATGGCTACACCTTC. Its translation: CASSLFTGADYGYTF.

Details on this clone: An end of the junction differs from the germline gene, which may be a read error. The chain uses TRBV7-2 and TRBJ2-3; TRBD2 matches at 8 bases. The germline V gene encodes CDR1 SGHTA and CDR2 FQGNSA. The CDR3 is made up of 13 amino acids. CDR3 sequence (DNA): TGTGCCAGCAGCCTAGCGGGCGCAGATACGCAGTATTTT. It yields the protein CASSLAGADTQYF. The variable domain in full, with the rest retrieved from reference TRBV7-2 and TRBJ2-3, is GAGVSQSPSNKVTEKGKDVELRCDPISGHTALYWYRQSLGQGLEFLIYFQGNSAPDKSGLPSDRFSAERTGGSVSTLTIQRTQQEDSAVYLCASSLAGADTQYFGPGTRLTVL.

The CDR3 loop reads CASSSPGTENQPQHF. In DNA, the CDR3 is TGTGCCAGCAGCTCTCCCGGGACAGAGAATCAGCCCCAGCATTTT. The chain recombines TRBV21-1 with TRBJ1-5; the tabulated D call, TRBD1, remains unverified against the DNA. TRBV21-1 is classified as a pseudogene. The CDR3 loop spans 15 amino acids.

CDR3 nucleotide sequence: TGTGCCAGCTCCGGGCAGGGAGGACTTAGCAATCAGCCCCAGCATTTT. It is translated as CASSGQGGLSNQPQHF. This chain connects TRBV7-8 to TRBJ1-5; the D gene is possibly TRBD1 (5 bases). Germline values: CDR1 SGHVS, CDR2 FQNEAQ. The CDR3 spans 16 residues. The ends were cut back, 8 bases at V and 0 bases at J, with 17 bases in the middle.

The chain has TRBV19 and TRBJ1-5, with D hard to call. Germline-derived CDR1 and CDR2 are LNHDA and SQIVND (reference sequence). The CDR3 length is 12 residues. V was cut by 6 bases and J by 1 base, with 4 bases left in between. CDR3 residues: CASRESNQPQHF. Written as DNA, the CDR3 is TGTGCCAGTAGAGAAAGCAATCAGCCCCAGCATTTT.

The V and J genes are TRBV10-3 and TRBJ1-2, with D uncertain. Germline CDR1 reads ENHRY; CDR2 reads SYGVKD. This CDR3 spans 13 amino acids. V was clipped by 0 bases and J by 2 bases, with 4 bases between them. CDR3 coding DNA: TGTGCCATCAGTGAGTCAAGGAACTATGGCTACACCTTC. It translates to CAISESRNYGYTF.

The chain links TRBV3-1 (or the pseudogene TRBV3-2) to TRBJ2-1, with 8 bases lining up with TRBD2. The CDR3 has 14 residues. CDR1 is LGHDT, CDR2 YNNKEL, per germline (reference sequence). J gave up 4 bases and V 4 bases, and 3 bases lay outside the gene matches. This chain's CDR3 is CASSRRGGYNEQFF. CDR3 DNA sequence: TGTGCCAGCAGCCGACGGGGGGGATACAATGAGCAGTTCTTC.